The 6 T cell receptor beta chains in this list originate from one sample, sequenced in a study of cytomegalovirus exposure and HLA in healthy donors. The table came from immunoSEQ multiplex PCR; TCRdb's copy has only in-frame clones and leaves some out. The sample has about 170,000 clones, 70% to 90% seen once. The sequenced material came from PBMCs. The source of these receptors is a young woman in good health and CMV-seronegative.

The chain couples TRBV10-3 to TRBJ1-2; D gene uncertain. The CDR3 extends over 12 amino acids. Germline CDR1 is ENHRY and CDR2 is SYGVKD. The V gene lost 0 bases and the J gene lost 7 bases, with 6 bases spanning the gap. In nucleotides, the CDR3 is TGTGCCATCAGTGAGTCGGAGAGTGGCTACACCTTC. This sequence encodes CAISESESGYTF.

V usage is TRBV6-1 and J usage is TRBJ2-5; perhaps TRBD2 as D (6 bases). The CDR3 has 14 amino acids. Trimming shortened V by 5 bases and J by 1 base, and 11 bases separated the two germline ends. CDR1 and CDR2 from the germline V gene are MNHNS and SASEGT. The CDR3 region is CASSPGLSQETQYF. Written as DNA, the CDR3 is TGTGCCAGCAGTCCGGGACTCTCCCAAGAGACCCAGTACTTC.

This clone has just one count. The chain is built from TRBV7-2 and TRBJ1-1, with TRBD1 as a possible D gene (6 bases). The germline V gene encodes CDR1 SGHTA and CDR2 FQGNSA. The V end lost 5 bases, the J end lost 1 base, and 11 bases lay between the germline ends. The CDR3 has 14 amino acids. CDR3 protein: CASSRDTPNTEAFF. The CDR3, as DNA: TGTGCCAGCAGCAGGGACACCCCGAACACTGAAGCTTTCTTT. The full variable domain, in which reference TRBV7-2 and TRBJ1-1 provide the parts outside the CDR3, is GAGVSQSPSNKVTEKGKDVELRCDPISGHTALYWYRQSLGQGLEFLIYFQGNSAPDKSGLPSDRFSAERTGGSVSTLTIQRTQQEDSAVYLCASSRDTPNTEAFFGQGTRLTVV.

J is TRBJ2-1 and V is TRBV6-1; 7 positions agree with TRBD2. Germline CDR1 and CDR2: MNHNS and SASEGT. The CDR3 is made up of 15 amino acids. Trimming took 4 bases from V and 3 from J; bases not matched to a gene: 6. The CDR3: CASSVSGGGYNEQFF. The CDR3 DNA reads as TGTGCCAGCAGTGTAAGTGGGGGGGGCTACAATGAGCAGTTCTTC.

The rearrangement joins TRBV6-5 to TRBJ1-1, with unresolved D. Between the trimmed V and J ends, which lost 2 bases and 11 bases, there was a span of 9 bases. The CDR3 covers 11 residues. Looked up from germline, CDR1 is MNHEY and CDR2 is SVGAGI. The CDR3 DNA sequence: TGTGCCAGCAGTTACCAGTTGCAGGCTTTCTTT. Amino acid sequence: CASSYQLQAFF.

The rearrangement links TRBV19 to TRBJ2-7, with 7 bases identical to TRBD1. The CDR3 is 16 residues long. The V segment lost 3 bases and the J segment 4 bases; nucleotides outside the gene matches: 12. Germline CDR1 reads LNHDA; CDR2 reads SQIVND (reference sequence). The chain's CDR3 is CASSIGIGDRDYEQYF. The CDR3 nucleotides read TGTGCCAGTAGTATTGGGATCGGGGACAGAGATTACGAGCAGTACTTC. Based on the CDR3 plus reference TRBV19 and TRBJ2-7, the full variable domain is DGGITQSPKYLFRKEGQNVTLSCEQNLNHDAMYWYRQDPGQGLRLIYYSQIVNDFQKGDIAEGYSVSREKKESFPLTVTSAQKNPTAFYLCASSIGIGDRDYEQYFGPGTRLTVT.